A selection of T cell receptor beta chains follows, all from one sample in a study of cytomegalovirus exposure and HLA in healthy donors. Assay: immunoSEQ multiplex PCR; the TCRdb copy retains only in-frame clones and omits some. The table has some 150,000 clones, 80% seen once. The sequencing input was PBMCs. These receptor sequences come from a man in his thirties or forties in good health and CMV-seronegative. Each CDR3 is given with its conserved first and last residue. A D gene is named only where the DNA matches it firmly. Clone size is stated in some rows and not others, as once, few, many or a class when expanded.

j_gene,d_gene,len,abundance,v_gene,CDR3nt,CDR3aa
TRBJ2-7,.,16,.,TRBV7-2,TGTGCCAGCAGCCACTGGGGGCAGGGGTCCTCCTACGAGCAGTACTTC,CASSHWGQGSSYEQYF
TRBJ2-7,TRBD2,13,.,TRBV7-6,TGTGCCACCCGTCCTAGCGGGGGCTACGAGCAGTACTTC,CATRPSGGYEQYF
TRBJ2-1,.,12,.,TRBV28,TGTGCCAGCAGCGATCCCTCGGATGAGCAGTTCTTC,CASSDPSDEQFF
TRBJ1-2,.,14,.,TRBV7-3,TGTGCCAGCAGCTCTGGGCCCGATACTAGGGGCTACACCTTC,CASSSGPDTRGYTF
TRBJ2-1,.,16,.,TRBV7-2,TGTGCCAGCAGCCCCAGGGATCCGGTTTTTCACAATGAGCAGTTCTTC,CASSPRDPVFHNEQFF
TRBJ2-5,TRBD2,15,.,TRBV30,TGTGCCTGGAGTATAGCGGGGGGGGTTGGGGAGACCCAGTACTTC,CAWSIAGGVGETQYF
TRBJ2-5,TRBD1,15,.,TRBV6-1,TGTGCCAGCCGATCGACAGGGGGTTTATGGGAGACCCAGTACTTC,CASRSTGGLWETQYF
TRBJ1-2,.,12,.,TRBV6-4,TGTGCCAGCAGTGACTTTAACCGGGGCTACACCTTC,CASSDFNRGYTF
TRBJ1-2,.,13,.,TRBV7-8,TGTGCCAGCAGCTTACAGTCATCCCCTGGCTACACCTTC,CASSLQSSPGYTF
TRBJ2-3,.,14,few,TRBV11-3,TGTGCCAGCAGCTTAGTCCCTAGCACAGATACGCAGTATTTT,CASSLVPSTDTQYF
TRBJ1-6,TRBD1,15,.,TRBV7-8,TGTGCCAGCAGCCCCTCCGGACAGGGTAATTCACCCCTCCACTTT,CASSPSGQGNSPLHF
TRBJ2-7,.,11,.,TRBV10-1,TGCGCCAGCAGTGACGGTTACGAGCAGTACTTC,CASSDGYEQYF
TRBJ1-5,.,12,once,TRBV27,TGTGCCAGCAGTTCTCCCAATCAGCCCCAGCATTTT,CASSSPNQPQHF
TRBJ2-3,.,16,.,TRBV6-5,TGTGCCAGCAGTTACTCAATGGCGGGGGCGGGAGATACGCAGTATTTT,CASSYSMAGAGDTQYF
TRBJ1-5,.,12,.,TRBV7-2,TGTGCCAGCAGTCGAGACCAGGGGCCCCAGCATTTT,CASSRDQGPQHF
TRBJ1-1,.,13,.,TRBV11-2,TGTGCCAGCAGCTTAGATGTTGCAGGGGAAGAAAACTTT,CASSLDVAGEENF